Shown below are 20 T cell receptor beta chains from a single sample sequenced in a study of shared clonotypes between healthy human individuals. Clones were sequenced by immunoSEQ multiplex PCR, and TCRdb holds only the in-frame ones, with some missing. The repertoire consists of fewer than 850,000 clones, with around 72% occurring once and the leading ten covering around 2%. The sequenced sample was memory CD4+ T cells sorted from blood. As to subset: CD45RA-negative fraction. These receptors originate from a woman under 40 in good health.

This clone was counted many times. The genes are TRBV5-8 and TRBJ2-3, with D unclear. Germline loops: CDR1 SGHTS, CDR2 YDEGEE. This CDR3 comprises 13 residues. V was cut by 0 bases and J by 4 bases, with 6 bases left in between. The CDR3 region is CASSLGAADTQYF. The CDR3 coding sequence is TGTGCCAGCAGCTTGGGTGCCGCAGATACGCAGTATTTT.

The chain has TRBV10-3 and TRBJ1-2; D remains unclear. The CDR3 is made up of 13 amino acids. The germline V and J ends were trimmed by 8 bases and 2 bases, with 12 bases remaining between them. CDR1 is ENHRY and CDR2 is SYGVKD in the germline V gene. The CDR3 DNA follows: TGTGCCATCCGAGAAACGGGGAACTATGGCTACACCTTC. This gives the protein CAIRETGNYGYTF.

The CDR3 DNA is TGTGCCAGCAGCCCCGGAAAGGAGCAGTTCTTC. Residues: CASSPGKEQFF. V and J are TRBV7-8 and TRBJ2-1; no clear D. V was shortened by 5 bases and J by 10 bases, with 9 bases between the two germline ends. The CDR3 is made up of 11 amino acids. Germline CDR1 reads SGHVS; CDR2 reads FQNEAQ.

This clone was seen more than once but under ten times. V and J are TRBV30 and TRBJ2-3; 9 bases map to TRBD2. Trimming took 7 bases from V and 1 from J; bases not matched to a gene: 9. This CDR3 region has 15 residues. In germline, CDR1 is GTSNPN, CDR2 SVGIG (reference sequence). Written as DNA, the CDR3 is TGTGCCTATAAAATAGCGGGAGTGCGCACAGATACGCAGTATTTT. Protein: CAYKIAGVRTDTQYF.

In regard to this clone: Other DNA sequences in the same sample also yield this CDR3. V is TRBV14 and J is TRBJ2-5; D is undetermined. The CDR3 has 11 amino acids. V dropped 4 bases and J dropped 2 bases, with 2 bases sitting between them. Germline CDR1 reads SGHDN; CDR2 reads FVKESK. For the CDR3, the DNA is TGTGCCAGCAGCCGACAAGAGACCCAGTACTTC. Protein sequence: CASSRQETQYF.

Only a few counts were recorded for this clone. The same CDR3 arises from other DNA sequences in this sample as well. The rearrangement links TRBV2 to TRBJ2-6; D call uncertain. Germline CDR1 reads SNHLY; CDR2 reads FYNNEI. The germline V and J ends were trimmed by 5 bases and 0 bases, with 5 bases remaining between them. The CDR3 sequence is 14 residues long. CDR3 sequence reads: CASSLGSGANVLTF. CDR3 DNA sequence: TGTGCCAGCAGTCTGGGCTCTGGGGCCAACGTCCTGACTTTC. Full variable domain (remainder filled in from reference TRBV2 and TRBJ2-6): EPEVTQTPSHQVTQMGQEVILRCVPISNHLYFYWYRQILGQKVEFLVSFYNNEISEKSEIFDDQFSVERPDGSNFTLKIRSTKLEDSAMYFCASSLGSGANVLTFGAGSRLTVL.

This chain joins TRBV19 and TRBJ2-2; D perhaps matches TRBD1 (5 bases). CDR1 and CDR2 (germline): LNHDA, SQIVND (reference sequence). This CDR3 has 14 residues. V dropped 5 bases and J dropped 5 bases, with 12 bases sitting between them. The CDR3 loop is CASSLTAQTGELFF. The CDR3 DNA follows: TGTGCCAGTAGTTTGACAGCACAAACCGGGGAGCTGTTTTTT.

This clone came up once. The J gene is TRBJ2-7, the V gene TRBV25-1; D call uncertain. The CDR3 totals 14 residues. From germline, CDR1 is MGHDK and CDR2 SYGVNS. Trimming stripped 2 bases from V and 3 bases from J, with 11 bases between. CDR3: CASSEKNWDYEQYF. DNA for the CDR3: TGTGCCAGCAGTGAAAAAAATTGGGACTACGAGCAGTACTTC.

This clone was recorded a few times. In DNA, the CDR3 is TGTGCCAGCAGTTACTCGATCGGGACAGGTGGAAACACCATATATTTT. Protein sequence: CASSYSIGTGGNTIYF. The chain links TRBV6-5 to TRBJ1-3, with 8 bases matching TRBD1. Losses at the gene ends were 0 bases for V and 3 bases for J; bases not matched to a gene: 4. CDR1 is MNHEY, CDR2 SVGAGI, per germline. The CDR3 totals 16 residues.

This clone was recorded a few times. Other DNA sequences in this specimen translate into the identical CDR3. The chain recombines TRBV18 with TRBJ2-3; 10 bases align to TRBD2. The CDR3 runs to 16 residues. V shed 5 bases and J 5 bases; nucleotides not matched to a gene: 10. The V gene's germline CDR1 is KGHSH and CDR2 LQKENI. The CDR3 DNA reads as TGTGCCAGCTCATTAGGTTGGACTAGCGGACTAGATACGCAGTATTTT. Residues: CASSLGWTSGLDTQYF.

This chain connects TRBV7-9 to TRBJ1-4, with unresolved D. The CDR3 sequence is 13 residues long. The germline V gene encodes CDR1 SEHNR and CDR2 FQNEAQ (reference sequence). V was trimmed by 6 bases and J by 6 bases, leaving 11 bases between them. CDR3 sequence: CASRLLGDEKLFF. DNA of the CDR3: TGTGCCAGCAGACTACTGGGAGATGAAAAACTGTTTTTT.

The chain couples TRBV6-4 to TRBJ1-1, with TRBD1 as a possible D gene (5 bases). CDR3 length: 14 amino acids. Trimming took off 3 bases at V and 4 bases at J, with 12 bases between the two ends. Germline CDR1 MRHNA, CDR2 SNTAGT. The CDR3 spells CASSEGGSATEAFF. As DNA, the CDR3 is TGTGCCAGCAGTGAGGGGGGGTCGGCCACTGAAGCTTTCTTT.

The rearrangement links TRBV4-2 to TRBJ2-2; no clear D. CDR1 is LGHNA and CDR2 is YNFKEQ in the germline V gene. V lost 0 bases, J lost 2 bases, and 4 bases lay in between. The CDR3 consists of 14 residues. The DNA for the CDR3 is TGTGCCAGCAGCCAAGATCTTAACACCGGGGAGCTGTTTTTT. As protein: CASSQDLNTGELFF.

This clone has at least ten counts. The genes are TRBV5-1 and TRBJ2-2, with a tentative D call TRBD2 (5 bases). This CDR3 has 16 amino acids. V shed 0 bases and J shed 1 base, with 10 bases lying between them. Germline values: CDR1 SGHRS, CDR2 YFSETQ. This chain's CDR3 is CASSLGPTKNTGELFF. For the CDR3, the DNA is TGCGCCAGCAGCTTGGGTCCGACTAAGAACACCGGGGAGCTGTTTTTT.

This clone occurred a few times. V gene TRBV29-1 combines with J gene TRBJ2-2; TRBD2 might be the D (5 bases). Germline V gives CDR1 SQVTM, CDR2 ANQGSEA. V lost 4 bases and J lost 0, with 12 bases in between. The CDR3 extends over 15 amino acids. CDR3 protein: CSVVGAGPNTGELFF. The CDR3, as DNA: TGCAGCGTTGTGGGCGCGGGTCCGAACACCGGGGAGCTGTTTTTT.

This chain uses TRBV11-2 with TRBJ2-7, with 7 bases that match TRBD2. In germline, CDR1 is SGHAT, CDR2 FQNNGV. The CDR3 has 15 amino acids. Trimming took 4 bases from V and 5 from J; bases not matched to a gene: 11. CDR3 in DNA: TGTGCCAGCAGCTCTAATATCCTAGCGGAGGACGAGCAGTACTTC. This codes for CASSSNILAEDEQYF. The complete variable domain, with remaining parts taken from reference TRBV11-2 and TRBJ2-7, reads EAGVAQSPRYKIIEKRQSVAFWCNPISGHATLYWYQQILGQGPKLLIQFQNNGVVDDSQLPKDRFSAERLKGVDSTLKIQPAKLEDSAVYLCASSSNILAEDEQYFGPGTRLTVT.

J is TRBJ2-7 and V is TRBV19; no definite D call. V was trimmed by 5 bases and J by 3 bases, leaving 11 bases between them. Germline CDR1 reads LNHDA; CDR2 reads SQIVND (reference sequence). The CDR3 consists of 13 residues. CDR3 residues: CASSGQFSYEQYF. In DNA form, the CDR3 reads TGTGCCAGTAGTGGGCAGTTCAGCTACGAGCAGTACTTC.

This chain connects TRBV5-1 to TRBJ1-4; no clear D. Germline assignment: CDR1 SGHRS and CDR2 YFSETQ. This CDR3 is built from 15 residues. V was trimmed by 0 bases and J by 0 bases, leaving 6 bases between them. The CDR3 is CASSLAATTNEKLFF. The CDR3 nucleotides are TGCGCCAGCAGCTTGGCCGCCACAACTAATGAAAAACTGTTTTTT.

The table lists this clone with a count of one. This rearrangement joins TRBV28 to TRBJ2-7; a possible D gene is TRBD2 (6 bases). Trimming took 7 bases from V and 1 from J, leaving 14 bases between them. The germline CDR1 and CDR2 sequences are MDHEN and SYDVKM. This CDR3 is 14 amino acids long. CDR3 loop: CASTQMGGSYEQYF. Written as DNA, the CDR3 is TGTGCCAGCACCCAAATGGGGGGTTCCTACGAGCAGTACTTC.

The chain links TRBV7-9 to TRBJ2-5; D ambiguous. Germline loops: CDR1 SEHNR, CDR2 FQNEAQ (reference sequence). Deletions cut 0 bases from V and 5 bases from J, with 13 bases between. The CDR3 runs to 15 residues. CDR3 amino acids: CASSLALAGVETQYF. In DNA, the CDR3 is TGTGCCAGCAGCTTAGCGCTCGCTGGGGTCGAGACCCAGTACTTC.